The 8 T cell receptor beta chains below all came from one sample that was sequenced in a study of cytomegalovirus exposure and HLA in healthy donors (dated 2017 in TCRdb). Libraries were constructed by the immunoSEQ multiplex PCR assay. The multiplex PCR relied on a mix of 60 forward primers for TCR Vbeta segments and 13 reverse primers for TCR Jbeta segments. Here the immuneACCESS table is served through TCRdb, limited to in-frame sequences with V and J called. Missing clones are a known gap in these copies; in checked studies unresolved V genes cover under half, and the rest lacks a known reason. Within this sample are around 130,000 clones, with more than 70% of them counted one time only. The ten biggest clones cover 6.7% of the sample. Sample: PBMCs. The receptors shown here come from a woman younger than 45 in good health and CMV-seropositive.

This clone was counted between two and nine times. The chain links TRBV5-6 to TRBJ1-3, with a weak D call TRBD1 (5 bases). The germline CDR1 and CDR2 sequences are SGHDT and YYEEEE. The V end was cut by 5 bases, the J end by 0 bases, with 9 bases between. The length of the CDR3 is 14 residues. CDR3 in amino acids: CASSRQNSGNTIYF. DNA for the CDR3: TGTGCCAGCAGTCGACAGAACTCTGGAAACACCATATATTTT.

The V call is TRBV2, the J call TRBJ1-2; no definite D call. The germline gives CDR1 SNHLY, CDR2 FYNNEI. V lost 2 bases and J lost 8, with 15 bases in between. CDR3 length equals 14 residues. The CDR3 DNA reads as TGTGCCAGCAGTGAATTGACTCTGGTTGGCGGCTACACCTTC. It encodes CASSELTLVGGYTF.

This CDR3 reads CASSFSSGDNSPLHF. The CDR3 DNA follows: TGTGCCAGCAGCTTTTCGTCCGGGGATAATTCACCCCTCCACTTT. The V call is TRBV11-2, the J call TRBJ1-6; D unresolved. Germline V gene data show CDR1 as SGHAT and CDR2 as FQNNGV. Trimming removed 3 bases at V and 5 bases at J, with 11 bases between. CDR3 size: 15 residues.

V usage is TRBV28 and J usage is TRBJ1-3, with D possibly TRBD1 on 6 matching bases. The V gene lost 5 bases and the J gene lost 0 bases, with 14 bases spanning the gap. The length of the CDR3 is 16 residues. The germline gives CDR1 MDHEN, CDR2 SYDVKM. Here the CDR3 reads CASSKGQTLSGNTIYF. The CDR3 region has the DNA TGTGCCAGCAGTAAAGGACAGACTCTCTCTGGAAACACCATATATTTT.

The chain joins TRBV19 to TRBJ1-2; unclear D gene. Germline V gene lookup returns CDR1 LNHDA and CDR2 SQIVND (reference sequence). The CDR3 extends over 12 amino acids. The V end lost 6 bases, the J end lost 8 bases, and 13 bases lay between the germline ends. CDR3 region: CASRFLSRGYTF. The CDR3 bases are TGTGCCAGTAGGTTCCTGAGTCGAGGCTACACCTTC.

V and J are TRBV7-3 and TRBJ2-2; 9 nucleotides match TRBD1. V gave up 4 bases and J gave up 7 bases; unmatched junction bases: 16. The length of the CDR3 is 18 residues. Germline V CDR1 and CDR2: SGHTA, FQGTGA. The CDR3 nucleotides are TGTGCCAGCAGCTACCACCCGGGACAGGGAATACAAGGCGGGGAGCTGTTTTTT. Residues: CASSYHPGQGIQGGELFF.

The chain couples TRBV4-1 to TRBJ1-2; 10 nucleotides agree with TRBD1. The CDR3 length is 15 residues. Germline values: CDR1 MGHRA, CDR2 YSYEKL. The trim removed 7 bases at V and 4 bases at J, leaving 9 bases unmatched. This CDR3 reads CASNLGTGDFYGYTF. The CDR3 DNA follows: TGCGCCAGCAACTTAGGGACAGGGGATTTCTATGGCTACACCTTC.

The V and J genes are TRBV6-5 and TRBJ2-7, with 11 bases matching TRBD1. This CDR3 has 14 residues. Germline CDR1 and CDR2: MNHEY and SVGAGI. Unmatched junction bases numbered 3, after V lost 5 bases and J lost 3 bases. The CDR3 sequence is CASSKGQGVYEQYF. CDR3 DNA sequence: TGTGCCAGCAGTAAGGGACAGGGGGTCTACGAGCAGTACTTC.